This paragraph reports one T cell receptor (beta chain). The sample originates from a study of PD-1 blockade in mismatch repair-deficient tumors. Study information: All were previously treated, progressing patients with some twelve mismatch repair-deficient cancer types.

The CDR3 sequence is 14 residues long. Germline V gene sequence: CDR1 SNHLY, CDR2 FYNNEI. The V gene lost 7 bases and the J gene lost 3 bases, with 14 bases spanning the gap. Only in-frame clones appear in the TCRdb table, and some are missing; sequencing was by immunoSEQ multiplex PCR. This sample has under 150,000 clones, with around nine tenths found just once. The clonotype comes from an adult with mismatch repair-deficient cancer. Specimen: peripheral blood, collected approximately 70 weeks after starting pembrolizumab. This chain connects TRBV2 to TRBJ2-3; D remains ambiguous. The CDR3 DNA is TGTGCCAGCACCGAAGGGCTAGTAACAGATACGCAGTATTTT. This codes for CASTEGLVTDTQYF.